The 18 T cell receptor beta chains below were found in one sample sequenced in a study of lymphopenia after photon versus proton radiotherapy. TCRdb's copy holds only in-frame clones and misses some; the assay was immunoSEQ multiplex PCR. The sample lists tens of thousands of clones, about 86% occurring once. The sequencing here drew on peripheral blood, taken from a patient treated with proton-based radiotherapy. The receptors stem from a woman in her seventies with pancreatic cancer. Some clones in this sample may be carry-over from other donors' samples.

Worth noting for this clone: At one end the junction does not follow the germline gene, possibly because of a read error. V gene TRBV7-7 combines with J gene TRBJ2-2, with D maybe TRBD1 (5 bases). This CDR3 comprises 14 residues. Germline V CDR1 and CDR2: SSHAT, FNYEAQ (reference sequence). This CDR3 reads CASSLGQNTGELFF. CDR3 DNA sequence: TGTGCTAGCAGCTTAGGACAGAACACCGGGGAGCTGTTTTTT.

This chain links TRBV5-1 with TRBJ2-5; TRBD2 agrees at 7 bases. The J call is uncertain, as TRBJ2-7 better fits the DNA end. From germline, CDR1 is SGHRS and CDR2 YFSETQ. CDR3 length: 14 residues. CDR3 DNA sequence: TGCGCCAGCAGTAGCGGGCTGAGCTCCTACGAGCAGTACTTC. Protein: CASSSGLSSYEQYF.

The chain carries TRBV7-3 and TRBJ2-1, with 8 bases fitting TRBD1. This CDR3 region has 15 residues. CDR1 SGHTA and CDR2 FQGTGA come from the germline V gene. V lost 0 bases and J lost 8; bases outside the gene matches: 6. The CDR3 protein is CASSLTGQGVDEQFF. The DNA of the CDR3 is TGTGCCAGCAGCTTAACCGGACAGGGCGTGGATGAGCAGTTCTTC. The full variable domain, in which reference TRBV7-3 and TRBJ2-1 provide the parts outside the CDR3, is GAGVSQTPSNKVTEKGKYVELRCDPISGHTALYWYRQSLGQGPEFLIYFQGTGAADDSGLPNDRFFAVRPEGSVSTLKIQRTERGDSAVYLCASSLTGQGVDEQFFGPGTRLTVL.

CDR3 loop: CASSPSPLVPLHF. In nucleotides, the CDR3 is TGTGCCAGCAGTCCTAGCCCCCTTGTACCCCTCCACTTT. This rearrangement joins TRBV27 to TRBJ1-6; D gene unclear. CDR1 and CDR2 from the germline V gene are MNHEY and SMNVEV (reference sequence). The V end lost 5 bases, the J end lost 12 bases, and 14 bases lay between the germline ends. This CDR3 is 13 amino acids long.

J is TRBJ2-7 and V is TRBV6-1; 7 bases match TRBD2. The germline V gene has CDR1 MNHNS and CDR2 SASEGT. The CDR3 is 12 residues long. The ends lost 7 bases at V and 4 bases at J; junction bases unmatched: 4. The CDR3 reads CASTTGGYEQYF. The CDR3 DNA is TGTGCCAGCACCACGGGGGGATACGAGCAGTACTTC.

The rearrangement links TRBV6-1 to TRBJ2-2; 10 bases fit TRBD2. Germline V gives CDR1 MNHNS, CDR2 SASEGT. This CDR3 comprises 16 residues. V lost 2 bases to trimming and J lost 8 bases; unmatched junction nucleotides: 8. The chain's CDR3 is CASSERGLASGGELFF. The CDR3 DNA sequence: TGTGCCAGCAGTGAAAGGGGACTAGCGAGCGGAGGGGAGCTGTTTTTT.

The CDR3 loop is CASSYEGTGESWAFF. The CDR3 DNA follows: TGTGCCAGCAGTTACGAAGGGACAGGTGAATCGTGGGCTTTCTTT. This chain uses TRBV6-6 with TRBJ1-1; 8 positions agree with TRBD1. J was trimmed by 11 bases and V by 2 bases; bases with no gene match: 13. The germline CDR1 and CDR2 sequences are MNHNY and SVGAGI (reference sequence). The CDR3 spans 15 residues.

This clone was counted a few times. V gene TRBV7-9 combines with J gene TRBJ1-2, with D tentatively TRBD1 (6 bases). V was shortened by 5 bases and J by 3 bases, with 10 bases between the two germline ends. The CDR3 extends over 13 amino acids. CDR1 and CDR2 (germline): SEHNR, FQNEAQ (reference sequence). The CDR3 DNA follows: TGTGCCAGCAGCCACTACAGGGACTATGGCTACACCTTC. It is translated as CASSHYRDYGYTF.

V and J are TRBV28 and TRBJ1-2, with 7 bases identical to TRBD1. The germline V gene encodes CDR1 MDHEN and CDR2 SYDVKM. V was clipped by 4 bases and J by 5 bases; unmatched bases: 10. CDR3 length: 15 residues. The CDR3 DNA sequence: TGTGCCAGCAGTTCGCACACAGGGGTAACTTATGGCTACACCTTC. Translating gives CASSSHTGVTYGYTF.

The chain links TRBV7-2 to TRBJ2-2, with D perhaps being TRBD1 or TRBD2 (6 bases each). Deletions cut 4 bases from V and 2 bases from J, with 14 bases between. The germline V gene has CDR1 SGHTA and CDR2 FQGNSA. The CDR3 loop spans 16 amino acids. The CDR3 DNA reads as TGTGCCAGCAGCTCGAGAGGGGGAGGTAACACCGGGGAGCTGTTTTTT. This sequence encodes CASSSRGGGNTGELFF.

CDR3 sequence (DNA): TGCGCCAGCAGCTCAGGACTAGCGGGACTCCAAGAGACCCAGTACTTC. Protein sequence: CASSSGLAGLQETQYF. The chain is built from TRBV5-1 and TRBJ2-5; 12 positions match TRBD2. The germline CDR1 and CDR2 sequences are SGHRS and YFSETQ. This CDR3 contains 16 residues. Losses at the gene ends were 3 bases for V and 1 base for J; bases not matched to a gene: 4. Drawing the rest from reference TRBV5-1 and TRBJ2-5, the complete variable domain is KAGVTQTPRYLIKTRGQQVTLSCSPISGHRSVSWYQQTPGQGLQFLFEYFSETQRNKGNFPGRFSGRQFSNSRSEMNVSTLELGDSALYLCASSSGLAGLQETQYFGPGTRLLVL.

This chain uses TRBV21-1 with TRBJ2-3. TRBV21-1 is deemed a pseudogene. The CDR3 has 14 residues. The CDR3 sequence is CASSPQPFTDTQYF. CDR3 DNA sequence: TGTGCCAGCAGCCCCCAACCTTTCACAGATACGCAGTATTTT.

V gene TRBV28 combines with J gene TRBJ2-5, with 7 bases that match TRBD1. With V trimmed by 5 bases and J by 4 bases, 7 bases remained unmatched. The length of the CDR3 is 14 residues. Germline V gives CDR1 MDHEN, CDR2 SYDVKM. The chain's CDR3 is CASSAQQGLETQYF. The CDR3 nucleotides read TGTGCCAGCAGTGCCCAACAGGGGTTAGAGACCCAGTACTTC.

The rearrangement links TRBV5-1 to TRBJ2-7, with 7 bases lining up with TRBD1. J gave up 0 bases and V 2 bases, and 2 bases lay outside the gene matches. CDR1 is SGHRS, CDR2 YFSETQ, per germline. The CDR3 sequence is 14 residues long. The chain's CDR3 is CASSFGDSSYEQYF. In nucleotides, the CDR3 is TGCGCCAGCAGCTTCGGGGACAGCTCCTACGAGCAGTACTTC.

The rearrangement joins TRBV18 to TRBJ1-2; TRBD1 agrees at 9 bases. CDR1 and CDR2 from the germline V gene are KGHSH and LQKENI. J was trimmed by 4 bases and V by 2 bases; bases with no gene match: 2. The CDR3 is made up of 14 amino acids. CDR3 residues: CASSPEGQGYGYTF. The CDR3 DNA sequence: TGTGCCAGCTCACCAGAGGGACAGGGCTATGGCTACACCTTC.

This chain joins TRBV11-2 and TRBJ2-1; D uncertain. V dropped 0 bases and J dropped 10 bases, with 7 bases sitting between them. From germline, CDR1 is SGHAT and CDR2 FQNNGV. The CDR3 is 12 amino acids. The CDR3 coding sequence is TGTGCCAGCAGCTTAGATATTGGGGAGCAGTTCTTC. Amino acid sequence: CASSLDIGEQFF. Full variable domain (outside the CDR3, taken from reference TRBV11-2 and TRBJ2-1): EAGVAQSPRYKIIEKRQSVAFWCNPISGHATLYWYQQILGQGPKLLIQFQNNGVVDDSQLPKDRFSAERLKGVDSTLKIQPAKLEDSAVYLCASSLDIGEQFFGPGTRLTVL.

This clone was counted between two and nine times. This sequence joins TRBV5-4 and TRBJ1-1; TRBD1 matches 9 bases. Germline V gives CDR1 SGHNT, CDR2 YYREEE (reference sequence). This CDR3 comprises 14 residues. The V gene end was trimmed by 5 bases and the J gene end by 1 base; junction bases not matched to a gene: 3. The CDR3 region is CASSLQGANTEAFF. In DNA, the CDR3 is TGTGCCAGCAGTTTACAGGGGGCGAACACTGAAGCTTTCTTT.

In its sample, this clone was seen once. The chain is built from TRBV7-8 and TRBJ2-1; TRBD2 is a possible D gene (6 bases). Trimming pared 6 bases from V and 2 bases from J, leaving 17 bases between. CDR3 size: 16 residues. Per germline, CDR1 SGHVS and CDR2 FQNEAQ. Written as DNA, the CDR3 is TGTGCCAGCAGGAAGGGGTTGGGGGGTACCTACAATGAGCAGTTCTTC. Translating gives CASRKGLGGTYNEQFF.